This TCR beta chain was profiled in a study of T cells after yellow fever vaccination. The overall study: Fractions with few cells were prepared using SMART-Seq v4 Ultra Low Input.

The study's findings and limits: Repertoires obtained by FACS sorting could include abundant clonotypes that entered as contaminants from the bulk population.

Each CDR3 protein gets one entry after TCRdb re-called the 5' RACE reads with MiXCR. This table has about 45,000 distinct CDR3 sequences, 5.5% to 8% appearing once. The CDR3 has 15 residues. Per germline, CDR1 SGHVS and CDR2 FNYEAQ. The V segment lost 5 bases and the J segment 3 bases; nucleotides outside the gene matches: 7. This clonotype was recorded many times. This clonotype was obtained from a man aged 25-40 years who received the YFV17D yellow fever vaccine. The sequenced sample was PBMCs, either bulk or a sorted T-cell subset (CD4+, CD8+, memory, or dextramer-sorted; not recorded which), obtained 45 days after the yellow fever booster vaccination. The chain employs TRBV7-6 and TRBJ2-1; 7 nucleotides agree with TRBD2. The CDR3 protein is CASSQFGEGYNEQFF. The CDR3 coding sequence is TGTGCCAGCAGCCAGTTTGGGGAGGGCTACAATGAGCAGTTCTTC.